Listed below are T cell receptor beta chains from one sample, sequenced in a study of OX40 agonist ivuxolimab in advanced cancers. The method was immunoSEQ multiplex PCR; TCRdb's version includes in-frame clones alone and lacks a portion of them. The profile shows about 73,000 clones, 75% to 90% of them singletons. The source was CD4+ or CD8+ T cells sorted from blood, collected in a trial of the OX40 agonist ivuxolimab. These receptors came from an adult with an advanced solid tumor such as melanoma, head and neck, liver or kidney cancer. Each CDR3 is given with its conserved first and last residue. D genes are given only for firm matches. Clone size is not always given. Where it is, it says once, few, many or a class for expanded clones.

clone size | J gene | V gene | D gene | CDR3 protein | CDR3 DNA
. | TRBJ2-2 | TRBV6-5 | . | CASSGHIGGELFF | TGTGCCAGCAGTGGGCACATCGGCGGGGAGCTGTTTTTT
. | TRBJ1-1 | TRBV10-3 | TRBD1 | CAIGQGTLNTEAFF | TGTGCCATCGGACAGGGGACCCTGAACACTGAAGCTTTCTTT
. | TRBJ2-2 | TRBV2 | TRBD1 | CASNLQGVVGELFF | TGTGCCAGCAACCTACAGGGGGTGGTAGGGGAGCTGTTTTTT
. | TRBJ2-5 | TRBV19 | TRBD2 | CASSIGTSGSGETQYF | TGTGCCAGTAGTATAGGGACTAGCGGGAGCGGGGAGACCCAGTACTTC
. | TRBJ1-5 | TRBV7-8 | . | CASSLAYRISQPQHF | TGTGCCAGCAGCTTAGCGTACAGGATAAGTCAGCCCCAGCATTTT
. | TRBJ2-5 | TRBV6-1 | . | CASSGVTGETQYF | TGTGCCAGCAGTGGGGTTACAGGAGAGACCCAGTACTTC
. | TRBJ2-3 | TRBV9 | TRBD2 | CASSVATSGVLRDTQYF | TGTGCCAGCAGCGTAGCGACTAGCGGGGTATTACGGGATACGCAGTATTTT
. | TRBJ2-1 | TRBV9 | . | CASSVRVSYNEQFF | TGTGCCAGCAGCGTCCGCGTTTCCTACAATGAGCAGTTCTTC
. | TRBJ2-7 | TRBV15 | TRBD1 | CATSRGTGYEQYF | TGTGCCACCAGCAGGGGGACAGGCTACGAGCAGTACTTC
. | TRBJ1-4 | TRBV15 | . | CATSRGTNRGLRFF | TGTGCTACCAGCAGAGGAACTAATCGAGGTCTGAGGTTTTTT
. | TRBJ1-4 | TRBV5-1 | TRBD1 | CASSFQGAANEKLFF | TGCGCCAGCAGCTTTCAGGGGGCGGCTAATGAAAAACTGTTTTTT
. | TRBJ2-7 | TRBV4-1 | . | CASSLQNRDEQYF | TGCGCCAGCAGCCTTCAGAACCGGGACGAGCAGTACTTC
. | TRBJ2-7 | TRBV21-1 | . | CASRVGYEQYF | TGTGCCAGCAGGGTGGGCTACGAGCAGTACTTC
. | TRBJ2-7 | TRBV28 | . | CASSYTGSRDEQYF | TGTGCCAGCAGTTATACAGGGTCTCGGGACGAGCAGTACTTC
. | TRBJ2-5 | TRBV9 | . | CASSVGGPMGGQETQYF | TGTGCCAGCAGCGTAGGGGGGCCCATGGGCGGGCAAGAGACCCAGTACTTC
. | TRBJ2-7 | TRBV11-2 | . | CASSLEPGSSYEQYF | TGTGCCAGCAGCTTAGAACCGGGCAGCTCCTACGAGCAGTACTTC
once | TRBJ2-2 | TRBV15 | . | CATSLGGGNTGELFF | TGTGCCACCTCCCTAGGGGGGGGAAACACCGGGGAGCTGTTTTTT
. | TRBJ2-7 | TRBV19 | . | CASSVRGAGASSSYEQYF | TGTGCCAGTAGCGTGCGAGGGGCAGGGGCCTCGAGCTCCTACGAGCAGTACTTC
few | TRBJ2-1 | TRBV2 | TRBD2 | CASKGGLGGRASELF | TGTGCCAGCAAGGGGGGGCTTGGCGGGAGGGCTTCGGAACTCTTC
. | TRBJ2-6 | TRBV10-3 | TRBD1 | CAIKRQGEGANVLTF | TGTGCCATCAAACGACAGGGAGAGGGGGCCAACGTCCTGACTTTC
. | TRBJ1-4 | TRBV30 | . | CAWSFRTANNEKLFF | TGTGCCTGGAGTTTCCGGACAGCAAATAATGAAAAACTGTTTTTT
. | TRBJ2-7 | TRBV27 | . | CASSLPLSYEQYF | TGTGCCAGCAGTCTCCCCCTCTCCTACGAGCAGTACTTC
. | TRBJ2-7 | TRBV15 | . | CATSRAHRGLSSYEQYF | TGTGCCACCAGCAGAGCCCACCGGGGTCTAAGCTCCTACGAGCAGTACTTC
. | TRBJ2-7 | TRBV5-6 | . | CASSLVPGASYEQYF | TGTGCCAGCAGCTTGGTCCCTGGCGCCTCCTACGAGCAGTACTTC
. | TRBJ1-6 | TRBV5-1 | . | CASSGGPGIDDSPLHF | TGCGCCAGCAGCGGGGGCCCTGGGATCGACGATTCACCCCTCCACTTT
. | TRBJ2-3 | TRBV7-6 | TRBD2 | CASSSLAGDRNTQYF | TGTGCCAGCAGCTCACTAGCGGGAGATCGAAATACGCAGTATTTT
. | TRBJ2-5 | TRBV11-1 | . | CASSFYRGQETQYF | TGTGCCAGCAGCTTCTATAGAGGTCAAGAGACCCAGTACTTC
. | TRBJ2-7 | TRBV5-4 | TRBD1 | CASSSRQGAYEQYF | TGTGCCAGCAGTTCCCGACAGGGGGCCTACGAGCAGTACTTC
once | TRBJ1-4 | TRBV19 | TRBD1 | CASRGWTGGHEKLFF | TGTGCCAGTAGAGGTTGGACAGGGGGCCATGAAAAACTGTTTTTT
. | TRBJ2-3 | TRBV5-1 | TRBD1 | CASSQRDSRTDTQYF | TGCGCCAGCAGCCAGAGGGACAGCCGCACAGATACGCAGTATTTT
few | TRBJ1-5 | TRBV19 | TRBD1 | CATKTGVSNQPQHF | TGTGCCACCAAGACAGGGGTTAGCAATCAGCCCCAGCATTTT
. | TRBJ2-1 | TRBV5-1 | TRBD2 | CASSSTGLAWNEQFF | TGCGCCAGCAGCTCGACGGGACTAGCCTGGAATGAGCAGTTCTTC
. | TRBJ1-5 | TRBV4-1 | TRBD1 | CASSQDQGAGGPPQHF | TGCGCCAGCAGCCAAGATCAAGGGGCAGGGGGCCCGCCCCAGCATTTT
. | TRBJ1-2 | TRBV6-1 | . | CASSATGYGYTF | TGTGCCAGCAGTGCCACAGGATATGGCTACACCTTC
. | TRBJ2-1 | TRBV2 | . | CASNKRGRRGYNEQFF | TGTGCCAGCAACAAAAGGGGCAGACGAGGGTACAATGAGCAGTTCTTC
. | TRBJ2-1 | TRBV7-9 | . | CASSFVQEQFF | TGTGCCAGCAGCTTTGTTCAGGAGCAGTTCTTC
. | TRBJ2-7 | TRBV5-4 | . | CASSAGLLSGDEQYF | TGTGCCAGCAGCGCTGGACTTTTGTCAGGCGACGAGCAGTACTTC
once | TRBJ2-2 | TRBV18 | . | CASSSDGLNTGELFF | TGTGCCAGCTCATCGGACGGGTTGAACACCGGGGAGCTGTTTTTT
. | TRBJ2-1 | TRBV5-1 | . | CASSRFGEQFF | TGCGCCAGCAGTCGGTTCGGTGAGCAGTTCTTC
. | TRBJ1-1 | TRBV6-1 | . | CASSRDGGTEAFF | TGTGCCAGCAGTCGGGACGGAGGGACTGAAGCTTTCTTT
. | TRBJ1-5 | TRBV30 | TRBD1 | CAWSVQGTAHQPQHF | TGTGCCTGGAGTGTACAGGGGACAGCCCATCAGCCCCAGCATTTT
. | TRBJ2-7 | TRBV5-1 | . | CASSLVGPLGPYEQYF | TGCGCCAGCAGCTTGGTAGGACCCCTGGGGCCCTACGAGCAGTACTTC
. | TRBJ2-1 | TRBV7-9 | TRBD2 | CASSLGLAFYNEQFF | TGTGCCAGCAGCTTAGGACTAGCGTTCTACAATGAGCAGTTCTTC
. | TRBJ2-7 | TRBV5-1 | TRBD2 | CASSLAASGSSEQYF | TGCGCCAGCAGCTTGGCAGCTAGCGGGAGTAGCGAGCAGTACTTC
. | TRBJ2-3 | TRBV7-8 | . | CASSLRGSERTDTQYF | TGTGCCAGCAGCTTACGGGGTAGCGAACGCACAGATACGCAGTATTTT
. | TRBJ2-2 | TRBV28 | TRBD1 | CASSWDRAGELFF | TGTGCCAGCAGTTGGGACAGGGCCGGGGAGCTGTTTTTT
. | TRBJ2-3 | TRBV5-1 | TRBD2 | CASSLWSLAGGPDTQYF | TGCGCCAGCAGCTTGTGGTCGCTAGCGGGAGGGCCCGATACGCAGTATTTT
. | TRBJ2-3 | TRBV5-1 | . | CASSLTPDTQYF | TGCGCCAGCAGCCTAACACCAGATACGCAGTATTTT
. | TRBJ1-1 | TRBV11-3 | . | CASSLVRGSTEAFF | TGTGCCAGCAGCTTAGTCAGGGGTAGCACTGAAGCTTTCTTT